This T cell receptor (beta chain) was obtained from a study of T-cell memory formation after mild COVID-19. Germline lookup yields CDR1 MGHRA and CDR2 YSYEKL. V lost 1 base and J lost 3, with 13 bases in between. The CDR3 runs 15 residues. TCRdb re-analysed the 5' RACE reads in MiXCR, keeping a single row per CDR3 protein. Seen here are 15,000 or so distinct CDR3 sequences, around 25% observed once, and the top ten hold more than 55%. This clonotype was observed many times. The sequencing input was PBMCs or a T cell subset sorted from them (not recorded which). This chain uses TRBV4-1 with TRBJ2-7; no clear D. This TCR came from a young man who had mild COVID-19 (a few samples of this study predate the infection). Cell type and time point are not known. CDR3 coding DNA: TGCGCCAGCAGCCAAGGTCGGGCGGAAAGCTACGAGCAGTACTTC. This codes for CASSQGRAESYEQYF.